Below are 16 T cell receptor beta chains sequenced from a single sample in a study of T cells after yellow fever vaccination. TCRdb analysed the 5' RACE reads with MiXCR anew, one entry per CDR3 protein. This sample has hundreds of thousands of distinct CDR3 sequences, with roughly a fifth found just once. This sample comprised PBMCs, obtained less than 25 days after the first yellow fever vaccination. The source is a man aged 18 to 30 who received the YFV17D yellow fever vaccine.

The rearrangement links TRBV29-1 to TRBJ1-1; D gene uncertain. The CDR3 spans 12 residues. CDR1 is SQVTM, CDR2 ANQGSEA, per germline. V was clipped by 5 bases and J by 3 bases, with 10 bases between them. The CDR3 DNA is TGCAGCGTTATTAGGGAATACACTGAAGCTTTCTTT. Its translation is CSVIREYTEAFF.

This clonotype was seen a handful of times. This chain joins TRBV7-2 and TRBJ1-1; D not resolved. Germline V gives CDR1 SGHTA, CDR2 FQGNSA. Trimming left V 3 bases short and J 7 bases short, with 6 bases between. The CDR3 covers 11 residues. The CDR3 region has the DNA TGTGCCAGCAGCTTTTATTATGAAGCTTTCTTT. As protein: CASSFYYEAFF.

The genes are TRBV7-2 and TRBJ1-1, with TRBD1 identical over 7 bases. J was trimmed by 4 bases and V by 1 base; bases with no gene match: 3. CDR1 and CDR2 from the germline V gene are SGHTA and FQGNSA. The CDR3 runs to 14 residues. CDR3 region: CASSLGQGSTEAFF. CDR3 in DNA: TGTGCCAGCAGCTTAGGACAGGGAAGCACTGAAGCTTTCTTT.

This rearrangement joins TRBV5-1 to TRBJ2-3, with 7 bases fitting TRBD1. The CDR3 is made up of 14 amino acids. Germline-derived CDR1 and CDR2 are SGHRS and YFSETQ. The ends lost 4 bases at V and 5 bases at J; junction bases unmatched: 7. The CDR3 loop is CASSTWTGRDTQYF. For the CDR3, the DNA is TGCGCCAGCAGCACCTGGACAGGCCGAGATACGCAGTATTTT.

CDR3 DNA: TGTGCCAGCAGGGAGGGGACAGGGGGAGAGACCCAGTACTTC. Protein sequence: CASREGTGGETQYF. The chain has TRBV2 and TRBJ2-5, with 11 bases matching TRBD1. This CDR3 is 14 amino acids long. After removal of 6 bases from V and 4 bases from J, the junction contained 4 bases not matched to a gene. The germline CDR1 and CDR2 sequences are SNHLY and FYNNEI.

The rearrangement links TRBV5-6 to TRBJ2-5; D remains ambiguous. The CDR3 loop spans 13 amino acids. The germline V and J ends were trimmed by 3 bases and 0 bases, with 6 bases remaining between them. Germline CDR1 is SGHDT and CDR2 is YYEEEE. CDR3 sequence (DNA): TGTGCCAGCAGCTATGACTACCAAGAGACCCAGTACTTC. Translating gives CASSYDYQETQYF.

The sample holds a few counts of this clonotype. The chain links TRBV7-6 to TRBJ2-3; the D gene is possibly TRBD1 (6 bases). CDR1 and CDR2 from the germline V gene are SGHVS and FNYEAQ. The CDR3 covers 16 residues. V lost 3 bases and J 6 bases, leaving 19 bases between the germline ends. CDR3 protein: CASSFLQGTAQDTQYF. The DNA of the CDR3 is TGTGCCAGCAGCTTCTTACAGGGAACCGCACAGGATACGCAGTATTTT.

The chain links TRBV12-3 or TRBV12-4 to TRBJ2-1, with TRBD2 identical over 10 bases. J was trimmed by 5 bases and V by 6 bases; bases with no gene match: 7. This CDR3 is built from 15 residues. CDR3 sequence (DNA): TGTGCCAGCAGCCTTAGCGGGGGGAGGAACAATGAGCAGTTCTTC. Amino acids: CASSLSGGRNNEQFF.

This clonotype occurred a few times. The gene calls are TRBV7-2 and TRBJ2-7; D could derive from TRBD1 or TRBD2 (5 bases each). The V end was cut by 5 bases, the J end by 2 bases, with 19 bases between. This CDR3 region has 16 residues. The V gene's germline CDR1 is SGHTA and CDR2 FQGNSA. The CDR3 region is CASSKFSGTGPYEQYV. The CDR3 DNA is TGTGCCAGCAGCAAATTCTCCGGGACGGGTCCCTACGAGCAGTACGTC.

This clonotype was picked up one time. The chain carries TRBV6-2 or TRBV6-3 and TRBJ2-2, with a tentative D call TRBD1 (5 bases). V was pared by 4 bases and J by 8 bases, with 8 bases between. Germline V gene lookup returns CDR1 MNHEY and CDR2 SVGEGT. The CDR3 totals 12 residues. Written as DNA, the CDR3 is TGTGCCAGCAGTTCGTGGACAGGGGAGCTGTTTTTT. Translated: CASSSWTGELFF.

The CDR3 is CASSLTSGGSHEQYV. CDR3 in DNA: TGTGCCAGCAGCTTAACTAGCGGGGGTTCTCACGAGCAGTACGTC. V is TRBV7-2 and J is TRBJ2-7, with 11 nucleotides matching TRBD2. CDR3 length equals 15 residues. V lost 2 bases and J lost 5; bases outside the gene matches: 5. Looked up from germline, CDR1 is SGHTA and CDR2 is FQGNSA.

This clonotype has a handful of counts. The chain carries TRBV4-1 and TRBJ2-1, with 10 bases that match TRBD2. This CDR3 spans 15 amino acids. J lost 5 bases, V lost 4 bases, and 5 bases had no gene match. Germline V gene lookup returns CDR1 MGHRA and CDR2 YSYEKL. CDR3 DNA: TGCGCCAGCAGCCTTGGGACTAGCGTCGACAATGAGCAGTTCTTC. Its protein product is CASSLGTSVDNEQFF.

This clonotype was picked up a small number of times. The CDR3, as DNA: TGTGCCAGCAGCTTAGGAGAAGGACCCTTAGGGGCCACTGAAGCTTTCTTT. Amino acid sequence: CASSLGEGPLGATEAFF. The chain uses TRBV5-5 and TRBJ1-1; tentative D call: TRBD1 (5 bases). The germline gives CDR1 SGHKS, CDR2 YYEKEE (reference sequence). V was trimmed by 2 bases and J by 4 bases, leaving 21 bases between them. CDR3 length: 17 amino acids.

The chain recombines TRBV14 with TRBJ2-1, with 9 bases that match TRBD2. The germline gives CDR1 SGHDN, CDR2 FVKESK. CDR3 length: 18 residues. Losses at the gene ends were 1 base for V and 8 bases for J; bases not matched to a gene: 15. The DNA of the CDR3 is TGTGCCAGCAGCCAAGGAATAGCGGGGGATCGACGGTCGTATGAGCAGTTCTTC. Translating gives CASSQGIAGDRRSYEQFF.

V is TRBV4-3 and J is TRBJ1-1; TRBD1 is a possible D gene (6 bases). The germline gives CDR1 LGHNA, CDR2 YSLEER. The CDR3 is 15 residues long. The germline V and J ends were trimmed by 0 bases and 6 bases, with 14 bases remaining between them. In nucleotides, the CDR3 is TGCGCCAGCAGCCAAGAGCAGGGGCGAAGGGCTGAAGCTTTCTTT. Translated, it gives CASSQEQGRRAEAFF.

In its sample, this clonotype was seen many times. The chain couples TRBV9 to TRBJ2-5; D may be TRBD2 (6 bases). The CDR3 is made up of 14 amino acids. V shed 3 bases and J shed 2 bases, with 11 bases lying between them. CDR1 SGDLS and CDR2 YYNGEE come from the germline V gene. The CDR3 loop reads CASSAWDSQETQYF. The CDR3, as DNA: TGTGCCAGCAGCGCCTGGGACTCGCAAGAGACCCAGTACTTC.